This T cell receptor (beta chain) was recorded in a study of PD-L1 blockade in urothelial cancer. Clones were read by immunoSEQ multiplex PCR, and TCRdb kept only the in-frame ones, dropping some. In the table there are about 70,000 clones, almost 90% of which are singletons. Trimming cost V 0 bases and J 8 bases; bases outside gene matches: 7. The germline V gene has CDR1 MGHRA and CDR2 YSYEKL. The CDR3 length is 15 residues. Regarding time point: pretreatment peripheral blood. The TCR was taken from a man in his sixties or seventies with urothelial cancer. V is TRBV4-1 and J is TRBJ1-1, with TRBD1 matching 9 bases. This material consisted of PBMCs, taken around atezolizumab (anti-PD-L1) treatment. The CDR3 is CASSQEWTGAFEAFF. In nucleotides, the CDR3 is TGCGCCAGCAGCCAAGAATGGACAGGGGCCTTCGAAGCTTTCTTT.